This TCR beta chain originates from a study of blood T cell repertoires in COVID-19. In the study overall: The samples span acute and convalescent COVID-19 from the United States, Italy and Spain. PBMCs, B-cell-depleted T cells, or T cells provided the cDNA or gDNA that made up the material.

Participant age was roughly 18 to 90 years, and participants resided in approximately 24 US areas. Participants' own reports of clinical history determined their cohort assignment. The protocol was immunoSEQ multiplex PCR, while the TCRdb copy is restricted to in-frame clones and leaves out a portion. The profile shows roughly 160,000 clones, over 80% of them singletons. V lost 4 bases and J lost 4; bases outside the gene matches: 4. Germline V CDR1 and CDR2: KGHSH, LQKENI. CDR3 size: 14 residues. Input material: PBMCs or T cells enriched from blood (not recorded which). J is TRBJ1-2 and V is TRBV18; 9 nucleotides align to TRBD1. This receptor was identified in a woman aged 55-70 years who had recovered from COVID-19. The CDR3 region is CASSLNRGLYGYTF. CDR3 DNA: TGTGCCAGCTCACTAAACAGGGGGCTCTATGGCTACACCTTC.